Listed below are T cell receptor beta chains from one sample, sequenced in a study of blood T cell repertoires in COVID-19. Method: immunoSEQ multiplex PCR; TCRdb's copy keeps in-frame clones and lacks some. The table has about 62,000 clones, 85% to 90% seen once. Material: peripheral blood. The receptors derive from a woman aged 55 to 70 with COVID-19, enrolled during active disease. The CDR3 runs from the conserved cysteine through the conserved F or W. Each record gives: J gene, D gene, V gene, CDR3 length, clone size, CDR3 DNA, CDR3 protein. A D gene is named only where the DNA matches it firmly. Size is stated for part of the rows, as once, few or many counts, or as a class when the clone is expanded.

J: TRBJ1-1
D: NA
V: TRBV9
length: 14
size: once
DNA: TGTGCCAGCAGCCTAAACAGGGTAGGCACTGAAGCTTTCTTT
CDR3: CASSLNRVGTEAFF

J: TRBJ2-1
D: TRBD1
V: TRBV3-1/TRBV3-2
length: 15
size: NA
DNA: TGTGCCAGCAGCCAACGGGACAGGGGGGAGATTTGGCAGTTCTTC
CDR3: CASSQRDRGEIWQFF

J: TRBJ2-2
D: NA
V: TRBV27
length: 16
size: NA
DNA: TGTGCCAGCAGTCCGATGACAGTATTGGTGGACGGGGAGCTGTTTTTT
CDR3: CASSPMTVLVDGELFF

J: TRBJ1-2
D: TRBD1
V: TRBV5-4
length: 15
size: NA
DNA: TGTGCCAGCAGCTTTATAACAGGGGCTTCGGGTGGCTACACCTTC
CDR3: CASSFITGASGGYTF

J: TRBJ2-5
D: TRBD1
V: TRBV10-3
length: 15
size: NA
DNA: TGTGCCATCAGAGAAACAGGGGTGGGAGAAGAGTCCCAGTACTTC
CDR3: CAIRETGVGEESQYF

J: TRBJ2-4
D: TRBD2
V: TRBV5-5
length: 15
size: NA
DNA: TGTGCCAGCAGCGGGGCGGCGGGAGTGGTGAACATTCAGTACTTC
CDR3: CASSGAAGVVNIQYF

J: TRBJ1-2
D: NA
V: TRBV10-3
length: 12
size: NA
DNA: TGTGCCATCCGACAGATTAACTATGGCTACACCTTC
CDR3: CAIRQINYGYTF

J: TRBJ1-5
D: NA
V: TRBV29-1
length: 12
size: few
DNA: TGCAGCGTTCAGGACACCAATCAGCCCCAGCATTTT
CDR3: CSVQDTNQPQHF

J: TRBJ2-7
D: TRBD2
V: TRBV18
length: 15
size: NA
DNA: TGTGCCAGCTCACCAAGTAGCGGGAGTACGTACGAGCAGTACTTC
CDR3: CASSPSSGSTYEQYF

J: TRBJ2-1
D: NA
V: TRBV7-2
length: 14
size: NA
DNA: TGTGCCAGCAGCTTTTCTACAGGCGACAATGAGCAGTTCTTC
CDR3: CASSFSTGDNEQFF

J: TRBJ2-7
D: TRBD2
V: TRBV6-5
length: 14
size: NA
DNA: TGTGCCAGCAGGGGGTTAGCGGGAGTCGACGAGCAGTACTTC
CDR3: CASRGLAGVDEQYF

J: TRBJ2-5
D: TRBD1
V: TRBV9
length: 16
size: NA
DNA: TGTGCCAGCAGCGAACTACAGGGGGCGCGTCCAGAGACCCAGTACTTC
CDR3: CASSELQGARPETQYF

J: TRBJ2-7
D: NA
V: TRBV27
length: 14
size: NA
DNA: TGTGCCAGCAGTCCCTCTGGTGGCAGGTACGAGCAGTACTTC
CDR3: CASSPSGGRYEQYF

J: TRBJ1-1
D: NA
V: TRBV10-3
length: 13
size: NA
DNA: TGTGCCATCACCCCCGGGGGGTTGAGAGAAGCTTTCTTT
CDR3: CAITPGGLREAFF

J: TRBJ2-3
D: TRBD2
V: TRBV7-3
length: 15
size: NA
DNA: TGTGCCAGCAGCTGGACCGGGAGGCCCACAGATACGCAGTATTTT
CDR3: CASSWTGRPTDTQYF

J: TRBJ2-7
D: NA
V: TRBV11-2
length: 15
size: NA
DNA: TGTGCCAGCAGCTCAGTCTGGGGGACACCGTGGGAGCAGTACTTC
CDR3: CASSSVWGTPWEQYF

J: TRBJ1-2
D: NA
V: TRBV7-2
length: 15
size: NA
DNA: TGTGCCAGCAGCTTCGTTATTAAGGGGGATTATGGCTACACCTTC
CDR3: CASSFVIKGDYGYTF

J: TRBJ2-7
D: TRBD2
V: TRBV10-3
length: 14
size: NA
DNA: TGTGCCATCAGGGGGACTAGCGCAGCGACCGAGCAGTACTTC
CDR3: CAIRGTSAATEQYF

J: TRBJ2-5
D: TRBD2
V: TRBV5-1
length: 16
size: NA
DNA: TGCGCCAGCAGCTTGACTAGCGGGAGTCTGGGAGAGACCCAGTACTTC
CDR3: CASSLTSGSLGETQYF

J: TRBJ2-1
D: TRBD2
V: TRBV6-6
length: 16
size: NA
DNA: TGTGCCAGCAGTTACCATAGCGGGAGCCCTTACAATGAGCAGTTCTTC
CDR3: CASSYHSGSPYNEQFF

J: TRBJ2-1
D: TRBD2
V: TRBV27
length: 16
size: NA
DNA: TGTGCCAGCAGTTTGACGGTAGCGGGCCCCTTTAATGAGCAGTTCTTC
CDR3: CASSLTVAGPFNEQFF

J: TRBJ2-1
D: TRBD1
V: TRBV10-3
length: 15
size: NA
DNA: TGTGCCATCAGGGGCCGAACAGGGGGAGGCGATGAGCAGTTCTTC
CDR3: CAIRGRTGGGDEQFF

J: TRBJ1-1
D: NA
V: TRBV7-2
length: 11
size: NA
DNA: TGTGCCAGCACTTCGGTGGTGCGGGCTTTCTTT
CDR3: CASTSVVRAFF

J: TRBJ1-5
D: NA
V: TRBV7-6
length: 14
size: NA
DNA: TGTGCCAGCAGCCCCCGATGGGGAGAGCAGCCCCAGCATTTT
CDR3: CASSPRWGEQPQHF

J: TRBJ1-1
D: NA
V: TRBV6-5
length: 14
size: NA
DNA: TGTGCCAGCAGTTACGTCCAGGGGTACACTGAAGCTTTCTTT
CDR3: CASSYVQGYTEAFF

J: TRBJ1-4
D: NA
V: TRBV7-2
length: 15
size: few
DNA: TGTGCCAGCAGCCCCCGACAGAGTGCAAATGAAAAACTGTTTTTT
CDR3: CASSPRQSANEKLFF